A single sample is the source of the 22 T cell receptor beta chains below, sequenced in a study of T cell repertoires in ileal Crohn's disease. Time point: proximal margin of the surgical specimen (macroscopically non-inflamed). Sequenced by immunoSEQ multiplex PCR; TCRdb stores in-frame clones only, minus some. The table has about 7,200 clones, around 69% seen once. The sequenced material came from ileal tissue. These receptors all stem from an adult with Crohn's disease.

The chain recombines TRBV7-8 with TRBJ2-7, with a possible D match to TRBD2 (5 bases). The V and J ends lost 5 bases and 5 bases respectively, with 16 bases between them. Per germline, CDR1 SGHVS and CDR2 FQNEAQ. CDR3 size: 14 residues. CDR3 loop: CASSPTTFGDEQYF. CDR3 nucleotide sequence: TGTGCCAGCAGCCCGACTACTTTCGGGGACGAGCAGTACTTC.

J is TRBJ1-4 and V is TRBV5-1; D remains ambiguous. Trimming took 2 bases from V and 0 from J, leaving 5 bases between them. This CDR3 region has 14 residues. Germline-derived CDR1 and CDR2 are SGHRS and YFSETQ. The CDR3 bases are TGCGCCAGCAGCTTTGGGGCAACTAATGAAAAACTGTTTTTT. Amino acid sequence: CASSFGATNEKLFF.

For the CDR3, the DNA is TGTGCCAGCAGTGAAGGTGACCCGAACACTGAAGCTTTCTTT. Protein: CASSEGDPNTEAFF. The V call is TRBV2, the J call TRBJ1-1, with D unresolved. V lost 1 base and J 1 base, leaving 7 bases between the germline ends. Germline V gives CDR1 SNHLY, CDR2 FYNNEI. The CDR3 has 14 residues.

The chain couples TRBV11-2 to TRBJ1-2, with TRBD1 matching over 7 bases. V gave up 5 bases and J gave up 4 bases; unmatched junction bases: 10. Germline values: CDR1 SGHAT, CDR2 FQNNGV. The CDR3 contains 15 residues. The CDR3 bases are TGTGCCAGCAGCCCTCCGGGACAGCGTACCTATGGCTACACCTTC. Translated: CASSPPGQRTYGYTF.

The chain has TRBV5-6 and TRBJ2-5, with 9 positions matching TRBD1. V lost 6 bases, J lost 5 bases, and 14 bases stayed unmatched. The CDR3 runs to 16 residues. CDR1 SGHDT and CDR2 YYEEEE come from the germline V gene. CDR3 amino acids: CASNAGTGLSRETQYF. Written as DNA, the CDR3 is TGTGCCAGCAACGCCGGGACAGGGCTAAGTAGGGAGACCCAGTACTTC.

The V call is TRBV11-2, the J call TRBJ2-7; 7 bases line up with TRBD1. This CDR3 is 13 amino acids long. V was clipped by 5 bases and J by 4 bases; unmatched bases: 5. The germline gives CDR1 SGHAT, CDR2 FQNNGV. The CDR3 DNA follows: TGTGCCAGCAGCCGACAGACAGGGTACGAGCAGTACTTC. As protein: CASSRQTGYEQYF.

The chain couples TRBV7-9 to TRBJ2-7; no clear D. Germline CDR1 SEHNR, CDR2 FQNEAQ (reference sequence). The CDR3 totals 12 residues. V dropped 1 base and J dropped 5 bases, with 6 bases sitting between them. Written as DNA, the CDR3 is TGTGCCAGCAGCTTAGTAGGGAACGAGCAGTACTTC. Encoded protein: CASSLVGNEQYF.

This chain joins TRBV28 and TRBJ2-5, with TRBD1 matching over 9 bases. V trimming: 6 bases; J trimming: 3 bases; junction bases outside the gene matches: 5. Germline CDR1 is MDHEN and CDR2 is SYDVKM. This CDR3 has 14 residues. This chain's CDR3 is CASSSGTGKETQYF. As DNA, the CDR3 is TGTGCCAGCAGCTCCGGGACAGGGAAAGAGACCCAGTACTTC.

The chain has TRBV6-6 and TRBJ2-7, with D tentatively TRBD1 (6 bases). This CDR3 is built from 15 residues. The V and J ends lost 0 bases and 3 bases respectively, with 12 bases between them. The germline gives CDR1 MNHNY, CDR2 SVGAGI (reference sequence). The CDR3 nucleotides read TGTGCCAGCAGTTACTCATTCGAGGGGGACTACGAGCAGTACTTC. Its translation: CASSYSFEGDYEQYF.

This clone came up a few times. J is TRBJ2-1 and V is TRBV11-2; D possibly corresponds to TRBD2 (6 bases). The V end was cut by 0 bases, the J end by 9 bases, with 12 bases between. Germline lookup yields CDR1 SGHAT and CDR2 FQNNGV. There are 14 residues in the CDR3. CDR3: CASSLERLGSEQFF. Written as DNA, the CDR3 is TGTGCCAGCAGCTTAGAACGACTAGGGAGTGAGCAGTTCTTC.

This rearrangement joins TRBV5-4 to TRBJ2-1; TRBD1 matches at 7 bases. V trimming: 4 bases; J trimming: 8 bases; junction bases outside the gene matches: 12. Germline lookup yields CDR1 SGHNT and CDR2 YYREEE (reference sequence). CDR3 length equals 15 residues. For the CDR3, the DNA is TGTGCCAGCAGCCCGATAATGGTAGGGGGCGATGAGCAGTTCTTC. Its translation is CASSPIMVGGDEQFF.

The J gene is TRBJ1-2, the V gene TRBV27; D possibly corresponds to TRBD1 (5 bases). CDR1 is MNHEY and CDR2 is SMNVEV in the germline V gene (reference sequence). Trimming stripped 0 bases from V and 8 bases from J, with 16 bases between. The CDR3 contains 15 residues. The CDR3 region is CASSLSGTARLGYTF. DNA of the CDR3: TGTGCCAGCAGTTTATCCGGGACCGCTAGATTAGGCTACACCTTC.

The chain has TRBV7-8 and TRBJ2-7; D may be TRBD1 (5 bases). Germline values: CDR1 SGHVS, CDR2 FQNEAQ. V was trimmed by 5 bases and J by 5 bases, leaving 10 bases between them. The CDR3 sequence is 12 residues long. The CDR3 protein is CASSPGADEQYF. In DNA form, the CDR3 reads TGTGCCAGCAGCCCTGGGGCGGACGAGCAGTACTTC.

The chain employs TRBV9 and TRBJ2-7; perhaps TRBD2 as D (6 bases). The CDR3 consists of 14 residues. With 1 base removed from V and 0 bases from J, the gap between germline ends came to 8 bases. Germline lookup yields CDR1 SGDLS and CDR2 YYNGEE. The CDR3 loop is CASSVTDYSYEQYF. CDR3 sequence (DNA): TGTGCCAGCAGCGTAACGGACTACTCCTACGAGCAGTACTTC.

The chain carries TRBV7-2 and TRBJ2-7; the match to TRBD2 covers 10 bases. V was pared by 3 bases and J by 0 bases, with 8 bases of the junction left unmatched. CDR1 SGHTA and CDR2 FQGNSA come from the germline V gene. The CDR3 loop spans 17 amino acids. The CDR3 reads CASSFLGLAETSYEQYF. The CDR3, as DNA: TGTGCCAGCAGCTTTTTAGGACTAGCGGAGACCTCCTACGAGCAGTACTTC.

The chain links TRBV7-3 to TRBJ2-2, with TRBD1 identical over 7 bases. This CDR3 comprises 15 residues. Germline-derived CDR1 and CDR2 are SGHTA and FQGTGA. The V segment lost 3 bases and the J segment 3 bases; nucleotides outside the gene matches: 4. CDR3 amino acids: CASSFGTAHTGELFF. DNA for the CDR3: TGTGCCAGCAGCTTCGGGACAGCACACACCGGGGAGCTGTTTTTT.

The J gene is TRBJ2-7, the V gene TRBV19; D call uncertain. The CDR3 contains 13 residues. The ends were cut back, 3 bases at V and 6 bases at J, with 12 bases in the middle. Germline lookup yields CDR1 LNHDA and CDR2 SQIVND (reference sequence). The CDR3 coding sequence is TGTGCCAGTAGTATTCTCAGGTCAAGCGAGCAGTACTTC. It is translated as CASSILRSSEQYF.

The chain couples TRBV6-1 to TRBJ2-7; 7 bases agree with TRBD1. Losses at the gene ends were 5 bases for V and 3 bases for J; bases not matched to a gene: 7. The CDR3 runs 14 residues. Germline V gene lookup returns CDR1 MNHNS and CDR2 SASEGT. The CDR3 DNA is TGTGCCAGCAGTCGTGACAGGGTGGTCTACGAGCAGTACTTC. Amino acid sequence: CASSRDRVVYEQYF.

This chain uses TRBV2 with TRBJ1-5, with D tentatively TRBD1 (5 bases). V was cut by 4 bases and J by 7 bases, with 14 bases left in between. This CDR3 contains 14 residues. CDR1 and CDR2 (germline): SNHLY, FYNNEI. The CDR3 spells CASSGLGVSQPQHF. The CDR3 DNA reads as TGTGCCAGCAGTGGACTGGGGGTTTCCCAGCCCCAGCATTTT.

The chain links TRBV7-7 to TRBJ2-1; D gene ambiguous. The V and J ends lost 5 bases and 5 bases respectively, with 10 bases between them. Germline V gene lookup returns CDR1 SSHAT and CDR2 FNYEAQ (reference sequence). The CDR3 loop spans 13 amino acids. CDR3 sequence reads: CASSPSSDNEQFF. CDR3 DNA: TGTGCCAGCAGCCCCTCATCGGACAATGAGCAGTTCTTC.

The V call is TRBV11-2, the J call TRBJ2-7, with D tentatively TRBD2 (5 bases). The V end lost 5 bases, the J end lost 6 bases, and 11 bases lay between the germline ends. The CDR3 extends over 12 amino acids. Per germline, CDR1 SGHAT and CDR2 FQNNGV. CDR3 DNA: TGTGCCAGCAGCCAAGGCCGGGGCGAGCAGTACTTC. Protein: CASSQGRGEQYF.

The chain recombines TRBV11-2 with TRBJ1-4; 10 bases align to TRBD1. This CDR3 is 16 amino acids long. Trimming cost V 5 bases and J 13 bases; bases outside gene matches: 16. Germline V CDR1 and CDR2: SGHAT, FQNNGV. CDR3 residues: CASSKTPGQGTPRLFF. As DNA, the CDR3 is TGTGCCAGCAGCAAGACCCCGGGACAGGGGACTCCTAGACTGTTTTTT.